This note documents a single TCR beta chain sequence. The repertoire was sequenced with immunoSEQ multiplex PCR; TCRdb's copy has only in-frame clones and lacks some. The data show 200,000 or so clones, about 82% seen once. This entry is derived from a study of blood T cell repertoires in COVID-19. V gave up 4 bases and J gave up 1 base; unmatched junction bases: 2. From germline, CDR1 is LGHNA and CDR2 YNFKEQ. The CDR3 loop spans 15 amino acids. The specimen was peripheral blood. This sequence was found in a woman aged 25 to 45 with acute or convalescent COVID-19. The chain couples TRBV4-2 to TRBJ2-2, with 8 bases that match TRBD1. The CDR3: CASSRGQGNTGELFF. The CDR3 DNA is TGTGCCAGCAGCCGAGGACAGGGGAACACCGGGGAGCTGTTTTTT.